This TCR beta chain was observed in a study of regulatory T cells in long-lasting Graves disease (dated by TCRdb to the early 2020s). For context, the study as a whole: In the newly diagnosed Graves' disease group, patients had been taking antithyroid drugs for less than 3 months. Peripheral blood TCR sequencing and RNA sequencing compared persistent Graves' disease patients with newly diagnosed Graves' disease patients. The study took place in China and was registered as a clinical trial. A total of roughly 35 samples underwent TCR sequencing: around 13 from persistent and roughly 20 from newly diagnosed Graves' disease patients.

The library was made by multiplex PCR. Sequencer: Illumina HiSeq 4000. iRepertoire HTBI primers and Arm-PCR amplification of CDR3 regions were used to construct TCR beta libraries. Before sequencing, the PCR products went through gel purification. As for the authors' bioinformatics: Across samples, 60 to 70 TRBV and 15 or so TRBJ segments were identified and used for gene usage analysis of CDR3 amino acid clonotypes. COPE and FqMerger were used to merge filtered high-quality paired reads into contigs. Contigs were aligned with BLAST to IMGT TRBV, TRBD and TRBJ reference genes, and CDR3 was defined per IMGT. Any clonotype with a frequency above 0.1% was counted as a highly expanded clone. Shannon entropy served as the measure of repertoire diversity, while the Gini coefficient captured V-J evenness. Clonotypes shared by more than one individual were considered public. TCRdb reran the public reads through fastp at Q25 and MiXCR, keeping productive beta chains. Identical CDR3 protein sequences are pooled into one entry, listed with their most common genes and DNA. Clone size and V and J calls follow TCRdb, not the original study. Counted in this sample were about 200,000 distinct CDR3 sequences; 18% of them appeared once. The ten largest clones take up about 20% of the sample.

This clonotype was picked up many times. Its antigen is not yet known. Base-call qualities are not available, and no considerably larger clone is one nucleotide away. The full study reports these points: More public clonotypes were shared among persistent patients (2,741) than among newly diagnosed patients (over 900). Sequencing and analysis were restricted to the TCR beta chain. Because the primary lesion, thyroid tissue, could not be accessed, the study looked at peripheral blood alone. Compared with newly diagnosed patients, persistent Graves' disease patients had lower TCR Shannon entropy and fewer highly expanded clones, which suggests clonal expansion. The authors noted that the small sample size was a limitation that may lower accuracy.

This specimen's time point label, per the study, means: newly diagnosed GD, antithyroid drugs for less than 3 months. RNA was extracted from PBMCs in TRIzol for both TCR sequencing and RNA sequencing. Graves' disease was diagnosed according to American Thyroid Association guidelines. Recruitment of patients was carried out at an endocrinology department in Xi'an, China. Each patient gave 9 to 10 milliliters of peripheral blood, collected in an EDTA anticoagulant tube. PBMCs were isolated by Ficoll Paque Plus density gradient separation without further T cell sorting. RNA quality was checked with an Agilent 2100 Bioanalyzer and agarose gel, and concentration with a NanoDrop 2000. The source is a female donor with Graves disease. The sample consisted of peripheral blood mononuclear cells (PBMCs), taken at new diagnosis, from a patient treated with antithyroid drugs.

The DNA sequence reads TGTGCCTGGGCCGGACAGACGGAGACCCAGTACTTC. The translation is CAWAGQTETQYF. Here the chain combines TRBV30 and TRBJ2-5; the best D guess is TRBD1, with 6 bases matching. Taken from the germline V gene (reference sequence), the CDR1 and CDR2 loops are GTSNPN and SVGIG. The trim is 5 bases for V and 5 bases for J, with a gap of 12 bases between the germline ends. Spanning cysteine to phenylalanine, the CDR3 consists of 12 amino acids. The only DNA kept is the CDR3, 36 bases in frame from the first base.